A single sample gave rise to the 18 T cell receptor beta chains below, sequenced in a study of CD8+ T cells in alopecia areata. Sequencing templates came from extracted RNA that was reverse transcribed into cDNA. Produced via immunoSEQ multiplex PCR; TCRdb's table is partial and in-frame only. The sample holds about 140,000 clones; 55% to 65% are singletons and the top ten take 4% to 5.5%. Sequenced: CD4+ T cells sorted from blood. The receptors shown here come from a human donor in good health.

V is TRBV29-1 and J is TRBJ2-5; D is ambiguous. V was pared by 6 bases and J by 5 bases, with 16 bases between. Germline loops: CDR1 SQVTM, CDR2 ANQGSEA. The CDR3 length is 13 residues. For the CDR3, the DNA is TGCAGCGTCGCCAACCGCTTGAGGGAGACCCAGTACTTC. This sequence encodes CSVANRLRETQYF.

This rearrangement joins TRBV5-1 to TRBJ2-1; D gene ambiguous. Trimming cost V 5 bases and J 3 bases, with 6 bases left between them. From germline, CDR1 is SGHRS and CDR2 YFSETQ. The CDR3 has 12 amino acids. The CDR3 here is CASSWDYNEQFF. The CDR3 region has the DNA TGCGCCAGCAGTTGGGACTACAATGAGCAGTTCTTC.

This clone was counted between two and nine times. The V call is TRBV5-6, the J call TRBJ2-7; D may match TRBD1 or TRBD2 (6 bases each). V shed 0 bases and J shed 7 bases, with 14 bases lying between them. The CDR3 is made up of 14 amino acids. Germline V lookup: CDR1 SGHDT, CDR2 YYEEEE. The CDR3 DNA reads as TGTGCCAGCAGCTTGGCTGGGGGCGCGGGGGAGCAGTACTTC. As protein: CASSLAGGAGEQYF.

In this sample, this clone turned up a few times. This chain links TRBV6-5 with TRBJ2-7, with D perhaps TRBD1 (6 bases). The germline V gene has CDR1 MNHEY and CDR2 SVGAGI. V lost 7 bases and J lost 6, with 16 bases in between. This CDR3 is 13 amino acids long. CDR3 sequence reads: CASNLQGSTEQYF. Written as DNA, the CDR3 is TGTGCCAGCAATTTACAGGGTTCTACCGAGCAGTACTTC.

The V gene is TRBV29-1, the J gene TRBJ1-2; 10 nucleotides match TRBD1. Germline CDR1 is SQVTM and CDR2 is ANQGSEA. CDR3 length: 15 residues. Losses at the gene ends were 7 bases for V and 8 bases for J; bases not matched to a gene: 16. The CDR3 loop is CSDGQVGTGEGGYTF. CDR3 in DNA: TGCAGCGATGGACAGGTCGGGACAGGGGAAGGAGGCTACACCTTC.

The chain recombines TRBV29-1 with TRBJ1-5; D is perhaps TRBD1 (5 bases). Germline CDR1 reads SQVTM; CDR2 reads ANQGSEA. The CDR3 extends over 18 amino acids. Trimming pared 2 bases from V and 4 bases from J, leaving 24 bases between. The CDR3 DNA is TGCAGCGTTGAAATATTTAGTGGGGACGTCTTACCAAATCAGCCCCAGCATTTT. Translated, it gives CSVEIFSGDVLPNQPQHF.

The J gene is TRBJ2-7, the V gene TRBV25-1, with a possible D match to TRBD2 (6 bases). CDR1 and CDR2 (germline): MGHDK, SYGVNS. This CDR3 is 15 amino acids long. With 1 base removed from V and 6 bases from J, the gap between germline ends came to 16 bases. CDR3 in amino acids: CASSESIAEGGEQYF. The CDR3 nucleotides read TGTGCCAGCAGTGAATCAATTGCGGAGGGAGGCGAGCAGTACTTC.

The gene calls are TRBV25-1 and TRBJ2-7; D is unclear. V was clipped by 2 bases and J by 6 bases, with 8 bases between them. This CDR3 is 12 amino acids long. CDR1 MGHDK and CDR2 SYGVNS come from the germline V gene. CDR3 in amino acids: CASSEGWTEQYF. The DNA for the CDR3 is TGTGCCAGCAGTGAAGGTTGGACCGAGCAGTACTTC.

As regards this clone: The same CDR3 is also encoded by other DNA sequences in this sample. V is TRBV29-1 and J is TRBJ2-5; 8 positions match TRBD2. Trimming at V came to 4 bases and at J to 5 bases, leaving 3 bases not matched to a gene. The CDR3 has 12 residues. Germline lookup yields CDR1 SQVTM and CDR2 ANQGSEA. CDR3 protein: CSVGRGRETQYF. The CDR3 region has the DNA TGCAGCGTTGGTCGCGGGAGGGAGACCCAGTACTTC. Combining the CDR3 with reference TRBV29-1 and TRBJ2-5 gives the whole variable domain SAVISQKPSRDICQRGTSLTIQCQVDSQVTMMFWYRQQPGQSLTLIATANQGSEATYESGFVIDKFPISRPNLTFSTLTVSNMSPEDSSIYLCSVGRGRETQYFGPGTRLLVL.

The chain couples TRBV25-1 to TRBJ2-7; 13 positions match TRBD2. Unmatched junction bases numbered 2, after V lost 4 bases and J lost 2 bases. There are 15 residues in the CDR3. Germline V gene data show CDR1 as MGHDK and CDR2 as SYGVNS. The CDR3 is CASSGGTSGTYEQYF. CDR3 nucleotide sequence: TGTGCCAGCAGTGGCGGGACTAGCGGGACCTACGAGCAGTACTTC.

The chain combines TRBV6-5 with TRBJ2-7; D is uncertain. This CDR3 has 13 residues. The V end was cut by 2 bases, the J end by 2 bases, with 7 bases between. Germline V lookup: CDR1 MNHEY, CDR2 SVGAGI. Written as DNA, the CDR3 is TGTGCCAGCAGTTACCACAGAACCTACGAGCAGTACTTC. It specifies CASSYHRTYEQYF.

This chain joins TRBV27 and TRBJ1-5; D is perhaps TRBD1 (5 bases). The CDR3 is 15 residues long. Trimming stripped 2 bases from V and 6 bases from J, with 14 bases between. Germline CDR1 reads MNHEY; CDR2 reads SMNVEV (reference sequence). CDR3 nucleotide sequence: TGTGCCAGCAGTTTAAGTAGGGACGTTACTCAGCCCCAGCATTTT. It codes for CASSLSRDVTQPQHF.

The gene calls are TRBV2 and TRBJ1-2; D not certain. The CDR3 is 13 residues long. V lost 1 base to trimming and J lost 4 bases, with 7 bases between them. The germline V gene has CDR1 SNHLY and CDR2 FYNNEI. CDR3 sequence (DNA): TGTGCCAGCAGTGAAGGTGGGCTCTATGGCTACACCTTC. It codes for CASSEGGLYGYTF.

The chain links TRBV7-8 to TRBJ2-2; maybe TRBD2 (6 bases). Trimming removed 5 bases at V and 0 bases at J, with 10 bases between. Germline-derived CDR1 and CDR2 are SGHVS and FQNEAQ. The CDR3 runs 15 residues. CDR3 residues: CASSEWTTNTGELFF. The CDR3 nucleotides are TGTGCCAGCAGCGAATGGACTACGAACACCGGGGAGCTGTTTTTT.

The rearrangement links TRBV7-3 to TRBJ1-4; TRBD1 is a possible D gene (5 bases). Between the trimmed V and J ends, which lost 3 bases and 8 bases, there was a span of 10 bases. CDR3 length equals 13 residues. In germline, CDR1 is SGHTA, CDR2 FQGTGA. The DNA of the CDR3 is TGTGCCAGCAGCTTTCAGGGTGGAGAAAAACTGTTTTTT. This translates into CASSFQGGEKLFF.

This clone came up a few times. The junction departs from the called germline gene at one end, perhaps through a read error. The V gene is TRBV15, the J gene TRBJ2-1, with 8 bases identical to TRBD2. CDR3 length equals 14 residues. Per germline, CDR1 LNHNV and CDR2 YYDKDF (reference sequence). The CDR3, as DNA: TGTGCCACCAGAAGAGCGGGAGACTACAATGAGCAGTTCTTC. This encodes CATRRAGDYNEQFF.

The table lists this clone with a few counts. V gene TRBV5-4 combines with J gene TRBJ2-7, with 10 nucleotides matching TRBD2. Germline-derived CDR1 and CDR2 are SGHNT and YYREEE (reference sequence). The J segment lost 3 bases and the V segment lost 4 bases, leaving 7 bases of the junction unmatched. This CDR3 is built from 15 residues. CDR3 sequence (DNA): TGTGCCAGCAGCCCCGGACTAGCGGTAATCTACGAGCAGTACTTC. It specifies CASSPGLAVIYEQYF.

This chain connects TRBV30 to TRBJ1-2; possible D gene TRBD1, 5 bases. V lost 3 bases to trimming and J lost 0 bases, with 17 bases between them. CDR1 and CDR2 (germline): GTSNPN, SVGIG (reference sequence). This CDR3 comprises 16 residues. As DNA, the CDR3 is TGTGCCTGGAGAGGGACCTCCGGTGGGTCTAACTATGGCTACACCTTC. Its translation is CAWRGTSGGSNYGYTF.